The 20 T cell receptor beta chains given below trace back to one sample, sequenced in a study of T cell repertoires in cytomegalovirus infection. MiXCR, applied by TCRdb to the reads, yields one record per CDR3 protein. The table has about 450,000 distinct CDR3 sequences, 31% seen once. The sequenced material came from PBMCs. The receptors shown here come from a human donor in good health (CMV status not recorded). Some clones in this sample may be carry-over from other donors' samples.

This clonotype occurred many times. The gene calls are TRBV7-8 and TRBJ2-7; D call uncertain. V was clipped by 2 bases and J by 1 base, with 9 bases between them. From germline, CDR1 is SGHVS and CDR2 FQNEAQ. This CDR3 is built from 14 residues. The CDR3 DNA is TGTGCCAGCAGCTTAATGCTCAGTTCCTACGAGCAGTACTTC. Its translation is CASSLMLSSYEQYF.

The chain joins TRBV7-9 to TRBJ2-2; maybe TRBD1 (6 bases). The CDR3 runs 15 residues. V was shortened by 2 bases and J by 5 bases, with 12 bases between the two germline ends. Looked up from germline, CDR1 is SEHNR and CDR2 is FQNEAQ (reference sequence). The chain's CDR3 is CASSLQGFYTGELFF. The CDR3 bases are TGTGCCAGCAGCTTACAGGGGTTTTATACCGGGGAGCTGTTTTTT.

This clonotype was recorded at least ten times. The chain joins TRBV7-2 to TRBJ1-5; no reliable D call. The CDR3 totals 14 residues. CDR1 and CDR2 (germline): SGHTA, FQGNSA. The germline V and J ends were trimmed by 2 bases and 5 bases, with 10 bases remaining between them. The CDR3: CASSLLGLDQPQHF. CDR3 DNA sequence: TGTGCCAGCAGCTTACTAGGGTTGGATCAGCCCCAGCATTTT.

As to this clonotype: It may be a read error: a sequence one base away is much more abundant. CDR3: CASRYRHTDTQYF. In DNA, the CDR3 is TGTGCCAGCCGGTACCGGCACACAGATACGCAGTATTTT. V usage is TRBV7-2 and J usage is TRBJ2-3; D not resolved. The germline V and J ends were trimmed by 8 bases and 2 bases, with 11 bases remaining between them. The CDR3 sequence is 13 residues long. Germline CDR1 reads SGHTA; CDR2 reads FQGNSA. Using reference TRBV7-2 and TRBJ2-3 for the parts outside the CDR3, the full variable domain is GAGVSQSPSNKVTEKGKDVELRCDPISGHTALYWYRQSLGQGLEFLIYFQGNSAPDKSGLPSDRFSAERTGGSVSTLTIQRTQQEDSAVYLCASRYRHTDTQYFGPGTRLTVL.

This clonotype was seen repeatedly, ten times or more. This chain joins TRBV7-6 and TRBJ2-3, with D hard to call. With 0 bases removed from V and 5 bases from J, the gap between germline ends came to 6 bases. CDR1 SGHVS and CDR2 FNYEAQ come from the germline V gene. The CDR3 length is 13 residues. This CDR3 is CASSLAELDTQYF. CDR3 coding DNA: TGTGCCAGCAGCTTAGCCGAGTTAGATACGCAGTATTTT.

There are a few counts of this clonotype. The chain joins TRBV6-5 to TRBJ1-5; tentatively, D is TRBD1 (6 bases). Germline CDR1 reads MNHEY; CDR2 reads SVGAGI. Trimming stripped 2 bases from V and 1 base from J, with 12 bases between. The CDR3 is 16 residues long. CDR3 in amino acids: CASSYPNRESNQPQHF. In nucleotides, the CDR3 is TGTGCCAGCAGTTACCCGAACAGGGAAAGCAATCAGCCCCAGCATTTT.

This chain joins TRBV20-1 and TRBJ2-1; a possible D gene is TRBD2 (5 bases). Deletions cut 2 bases from V and 2 bases from J, with 19 bases between. The CDR3 consists of 17 residues. Germline CDR1 is DFQATT and CDR2 is SNEGSKA (reference sequence). This CDR3 reads CSARPALAPLPYNEQFF. CDR3 nucleotide sequence: TGCAGTGCTAGACCAGCCCTAGCCCCCCTTCCCTACAATGAGCAGTTCTTC.

This clonotype was found a few times. The J gene is TRBJ1-6, the V gene TRBV6-1; 8 bases align to TRBD1. There are 18 residues in the CDR3. The V segment lost 4 bases and the J segment 6 bases; nucleotides outside the gene matches: 14. Germline values: CDR1 MNHNS, CDR2 SASEGT. Here the CDR3 DNA reads TGTGCCAGCAGTGCAGCTAGGACAGGGCGGAACCCTAATTCACCCCTCCACTTT. It is translated as CASSAARTGRNPNSPLHF.

The V call is TRBV7-2, the J call TRBJ2-7; D is perhaps TRBD1 (7 bases). The CDR3 spans 14 residues. CDR1 and CDR2 from the germline V gene are SGHTA and FQGNSA. V shed 3 bases and J shed 4 bases, with 13 bases lying between them. CDR3 nucleotides: TGTGCCAGCAGCTTTAGCAGGGGGGCGTACGAGCAGTACTTC. It yields the protein CASSFSRGAYEQYF. The whole variable domain, remainder taken from reference TRBV7-2 and TRBJ2-7, is GAGVSQSPSNKVTEKGKDVELRCDPISGHTALYWYRQSLGQGLEFLIYFQGNSAPDKSGLPSDRFSAERTGGSVSTLTIQRTQQEDSAVYLCASSFSRGAYEQYFGPGTRLTVT.

There are a few counts of this clonotype. This chain connects TRBV19 to TRBJ2-7; D may correspond to TRBD1 or TRBD2 (5 bases each). The V gene lost 10 bases and the J gene lost 0 bases, with 16 bases spanning the gap. The CDR3 spans 14 residues. Germline CDR1 LNHDA, CDR2 SQIVND (reference sequence). CDR3 in amino acids: CATSSGASSYEQYF. CDR3 coding DNA: TGTGCCACCTCCTCCGGGGCGAGCTCCTACGAGCAGTACTTC.

This clonotype was recorded many times. This chain links TRBV7-6 with TRBJ2-5; no firm D call. CDR3 length equals 12 residues. Germline CDR1 is SGHVS and CDR2 is FNYEAQ. Trimming took 5 bases from V and 5 from J, leaving 9 bases between them. Here the CDR3 reads CASSASGETQYF. As DNA, the CDR3 is TGTGCCAGCAGCGCCAGTGGGGAGACCCAGTACTTC.

The CDR3 spells CSATPRGYQETQYF. The DNA of the CDR3 is TGCAGTGCTACCCCTCGGGGGTACCAAGAGACCCAGTACTTC. The rearrangement uses TRBV20-1 and TRBJ2-5; the D gene is possibly TRBD2 (6 bases). Per germline, CDR1 DFQATT and CDR2 SNEGSKA (reference sequence). The CDR3 covers 14 residues. V lost 4 bases, J lost 0 bases, and 12 bases lay in between.

In its sample, this clonotype was seen many times. V gene TRBV7-2 combines with J gene TRBJ2-5; 9 bases are shared with TRBD1. The CDR3 runs 15 residues. Germline V gene sequence: CDR1 SGHTA, CDR2 FQGNSA. V dropped 1 base and J dropped 4; count of bases not matched to a gene: 4. In DNA form, the CDR3 reads TGTGCCAGCAGCTTAGACTACAGGGGGCGAGAGACCCAGTACTTC. Amino acid sequence: CASSLDYRGRETQYF.

To note about this clonotype: One end of the junction fails to match germline, which may point to a read error. This chain connects TRBV18 to TRBJ1-1; 7 bases align to TRBD1. CDR1 is KGHSH and CDR2 is LQKENI in the germline V gene. The CDR3 sequence is 13 residues long. In DNA, the CDR3 is TGTGCCAGCTCATCGGGACAGAACACTGAATCTTTCTTT. As protein: CASSSGQNTESFF.

The chain links TRBV5-6 to TRBJ2-3; 10 bases match TRBD1. Per the germline V gene, CDR1 is SGHDT and CDR2 is YYEEEE. This CDR3 region has 15 residues. The V segment lost 3 bases and the J segment 5 bases; nucleotides outside the gene matches: 6. The CDR3 reads CASSSGTGAIDTQYF. Written as DNA, the CDR3 is TGTGCCAGCAGCTCCGGGACAGGGGCAATAGATACGCAGTATTTT.

V usage is TRBV6-1 and J usage is TRBJ1-6, with D possibly being TRBD1 (5 bases). V lost 7 bases and J 14 bases, leaving 27 bases between the germline ends. The V gene's germline CDR1 is MNHNS and CDR2 SASEGT. The CDR3 length is 16 residues. DNA for the CDR3: TGTGCCAGCACCACCTACAACCGGGACCCCACGGGGACCCTCCACTTT. It translates to CASTTYNRDPTGTLHF.

This clonotype was counted only a few times. The V gene is TRBV6-1, the J gene TRBJ2-3; 8 nucleotides agree with TRBD2. Germline CDR1 MNHNS, CDR2 SASEGT. The J segment lost 2 bases and the V segment lost 5 bases, leaving 3 bases of the junction unmatched. This CDR3 comprises 14 residues. Here the CDR3 reads CASSQRGPTDTQYF. CDR3 sequence (DNA): TGTGCCAGCAGTCAGCGGGGGCCCACAGATACGCAGTATTTT.

This clonotype appeared many times. This sequence joins TRBV7-2 and TRBJ1-5; D unresolved. This CDR3 has 16 residues. V was pared by 0 bases and J by 7 bases, with 16 bases between. CDR1 and CDR2 (germline): SGHTA, FQGNSA. This CDR3 is CASSLAETRRGQPQHF. The CDR3 region has the DNA TGTGCCAGCAGCTTAGCAGAGACCCGCCGGGGACAGCCCCAGCATTTT.

The chain is built from TRBV6-5 and TRBJ1-1; D unclear. Germline V CDR1 and CDR2: MNHEY, SVGAGI. The CDR3 has 19 amino acids. The V end lost 7 bases, the J end lost 0 bases, and 27 bases lay between the germline ends. CDR3 protein: CASTPLGGETKKLNTEAFF. The CDR3 region has the DNA TGTGCCAGCACCCCCTTAGGCGGAGAAACAAAAAAACTGAACACTGAAGCTTTCTTT.

This clonotype was detected only once. A read error is likely, as this CDR3 ends without the conserved phenylalanine or tryptophan. The chain joins TRBV7-9 to TRBJ1-1; D is undetermined. V shed 1 base and J shed 3 bases, with 6 bases lying between them. The CDR3 spans 13 residues. Per the germline V gene, CDR1 is SEHNR and CDR2 is FQNEAQ (reference sequence). The CDR3 DNA reads as TGTGCCAGCAGCTTAGGGGTGGACACTGAAGCTTTCTCT. Its translation: CASSLGVDTEAFS.